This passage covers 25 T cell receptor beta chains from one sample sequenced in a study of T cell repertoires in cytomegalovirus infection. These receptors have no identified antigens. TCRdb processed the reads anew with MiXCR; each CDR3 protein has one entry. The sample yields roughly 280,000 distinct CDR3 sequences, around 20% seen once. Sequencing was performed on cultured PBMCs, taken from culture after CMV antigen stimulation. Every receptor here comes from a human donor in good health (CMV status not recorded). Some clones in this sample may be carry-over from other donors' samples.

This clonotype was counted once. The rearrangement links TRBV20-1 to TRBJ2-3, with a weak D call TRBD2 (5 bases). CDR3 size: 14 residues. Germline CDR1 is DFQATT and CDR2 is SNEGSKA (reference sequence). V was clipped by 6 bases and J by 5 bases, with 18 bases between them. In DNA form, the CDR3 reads TGCAGTGCCGTAAGCGGTTTAAGGAGAGATACGCAGTATTTT. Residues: CSAVSGLRRDTQYF.

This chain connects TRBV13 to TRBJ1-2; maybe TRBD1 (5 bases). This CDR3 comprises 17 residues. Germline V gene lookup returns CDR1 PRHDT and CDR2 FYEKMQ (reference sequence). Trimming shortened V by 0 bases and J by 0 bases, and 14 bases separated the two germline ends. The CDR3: CASSLGAGTSTNYGYTF. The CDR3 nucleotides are TGTGCCAGCAGCTTAGGGGCCGGGACCTCGACTAACTATGGCTACACCTTC.

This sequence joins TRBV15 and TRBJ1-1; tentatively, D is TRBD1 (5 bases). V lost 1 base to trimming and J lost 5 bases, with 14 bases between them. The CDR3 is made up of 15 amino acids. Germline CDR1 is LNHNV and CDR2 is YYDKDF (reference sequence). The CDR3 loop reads CATSRAGTLRTEAFF. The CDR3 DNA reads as TGTGCCACCAGCAGAGCAGGGACCTTGAGGACTGAAGCTTTCTTT. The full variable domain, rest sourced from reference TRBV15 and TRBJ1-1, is DAMVIQNPRYQVTQFGKPVTLSCSQTLNHNVMYWYQQKSSQAPKLLFHYYDKDFNNEADTPDNFQSRRPNTSFCFLDIRSPGLGDTAMYLCATSRAGTLRTEAFFGQGTRLTVV.

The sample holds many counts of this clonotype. The CDR3 loop is CASSFGTGLDNEQFF. The CDR3 DNA is TGTGCCAGCAGTTTTGGGACAGGGCTCGACAATGAGCAGTTCTTC. This chain connects TRBV12-3 or TRBV12-4 to TRBJ2-1; 9 bases fit TRBD1. Trimming at V came to 3 bases and at J to 5 bases, leaving 5 bases not matched to a gene. The CDR3 is 15 amino acids.

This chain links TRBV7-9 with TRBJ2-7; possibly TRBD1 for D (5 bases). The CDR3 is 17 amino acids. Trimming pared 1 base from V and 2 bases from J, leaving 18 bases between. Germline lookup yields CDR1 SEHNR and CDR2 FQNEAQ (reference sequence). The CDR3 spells CASSLGQGQASTYEQYF. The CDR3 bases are TGTGCCAGCAGCTTAGGCCAGGGCCAAGCCTCCACCTACGAGCAGTACTTC.

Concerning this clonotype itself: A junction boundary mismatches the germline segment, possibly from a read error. The CDR3 loop is CASSKGLAESLFLDF. The CDR3, as DNA: TGCGCCAGCAGCAAGGGACTAGCGGAATCCCTATTTCTGGACTTC. The genes are TRBV5-1 and TRBJ2-7, with TRBD2 identical over 11 bases. This CDR3 is 15 amino acids long. CDR1 is SGHRS, CDR2 YFSETQ, per germline.

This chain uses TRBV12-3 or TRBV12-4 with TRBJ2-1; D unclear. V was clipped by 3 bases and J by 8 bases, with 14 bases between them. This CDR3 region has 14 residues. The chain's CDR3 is CASSFSELVYEQFF. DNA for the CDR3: TGTGCCAGCAGTTTTAGTGAATTAGTCTATGAGCAGTTCTTC.

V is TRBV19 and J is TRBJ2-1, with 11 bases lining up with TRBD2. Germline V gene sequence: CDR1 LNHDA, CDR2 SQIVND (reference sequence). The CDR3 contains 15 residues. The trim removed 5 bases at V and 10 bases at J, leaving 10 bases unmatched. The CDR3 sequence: CASSPGYTSGREQFF. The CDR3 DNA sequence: TGTGCCAGTAGTCCGGGATACACTAGCGGGAGAGAGCAGTTCTTC.

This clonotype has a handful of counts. In DNA, the CDR3 is TGTGCCAGCAGACAGGGCTTGGGGGCCAACGTCCTGACTTTC. Translating gives CASRQGLGANVLTF. The chain carries TRBV11-2 and TRBJ2-6; D is possibly TRBD1 (6 bases). V dropped 6 bases and J dropped 4 bases, with 10 bases sitting between them. Germline V gene sequence: CDR1 SGHAT, CDR2 FQNNGV. The length of the CDR3 is 14 residues.

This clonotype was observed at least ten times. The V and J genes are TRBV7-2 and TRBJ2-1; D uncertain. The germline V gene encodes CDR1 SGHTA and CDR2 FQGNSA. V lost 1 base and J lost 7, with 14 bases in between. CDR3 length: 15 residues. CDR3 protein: CASSLVGRISNEQFF. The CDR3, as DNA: TGTGCCAGCAGCTTAGTTGGACGGATCTCAAATGAGCAGTTCTTC.

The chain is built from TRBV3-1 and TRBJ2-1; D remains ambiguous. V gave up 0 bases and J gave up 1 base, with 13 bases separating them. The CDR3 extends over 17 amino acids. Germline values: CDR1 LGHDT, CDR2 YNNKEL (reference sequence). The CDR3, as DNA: TGTGCCAGCAGCCAAGATTTAATGCTAGGATCCTACAATGAGCAGTTCTTC. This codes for CASSQDLMLGSYNEQFF.

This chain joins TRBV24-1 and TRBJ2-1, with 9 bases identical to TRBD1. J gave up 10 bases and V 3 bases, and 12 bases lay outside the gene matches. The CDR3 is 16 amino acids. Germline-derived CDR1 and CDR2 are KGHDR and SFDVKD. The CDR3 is CATSDPTGGSVQEQFF. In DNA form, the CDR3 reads TGTGCCACCAGTGATCCGACAGGGGGAAGTGTACAGGAGCAGTTCTTC.

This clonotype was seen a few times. The CDR3 DNA sequence: TGTGCCAGCAGCTTAACTATAACAGGGGAAAGCAATCAGCCCCAGCATTTT. Its protein is CASSLTITGESNQPQHF. The J gene is TRBJ1-5, the V gene TRBV7-9; 7 nucleotides align to TRBD1. Trimming at V came to 2 bases and at J to 1 base, leaving 8 bases not matched to a gene. Germline V gene data show CDR1 as SEHNR and CDR2 as FQNEAQ (reference sequence). CDR3 length: 17 amino acids.

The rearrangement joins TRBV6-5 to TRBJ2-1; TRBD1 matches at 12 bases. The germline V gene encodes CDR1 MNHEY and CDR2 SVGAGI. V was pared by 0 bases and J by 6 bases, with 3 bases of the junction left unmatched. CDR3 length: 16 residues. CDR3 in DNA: TGTGCCAGCAGTTACTCCGGGACAGGGGGCTTCAATGAGCAGTTCTTC. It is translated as CASSYSGTGGFNEQFF.

The chain's CDR3 is CAISEGLGSGEQFF. CDR3 nucleotides: TGTGCCATCAGTGAGGGGCTTGGGTCGGGTGAGCAGTTCTTC. The genes are TRBV10-3 and TRBJ2-1; D gene unclear. The V gene lost 2 bases and the J gene lost 9 bases, with 14 bases spanning the gap. CDR1 is ENHRY and CDR2 is SYGVKD in the germline V gene. This CDR3 has 14 amino acids.

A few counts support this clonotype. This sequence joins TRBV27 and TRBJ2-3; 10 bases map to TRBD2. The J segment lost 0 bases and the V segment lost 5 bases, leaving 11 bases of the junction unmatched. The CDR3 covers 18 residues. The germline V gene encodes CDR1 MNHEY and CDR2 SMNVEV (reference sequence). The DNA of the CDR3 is TGTGCCAGCAGTGCGACTAGCGGGTTATATCCTAGCACAGATACGCAGTATTTT. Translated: CASSATSGLYPSTDTQYF.

CDR3 protein: CASTSRGTGLPRNEQFF. Written as DNA, the CDR3 is TGCGCCAGCACCTCCAGGGGGACGGGACTCCCCCGTAATGAGCAGTTCTTC. J is TRBJ2-1 and V is TRBV23-1; TRBD1 might be the D (7 bases). TRBV23-1 is an ORF, and what it does is uncertain. Trimming took 7 bases from V and 7 from J, leaving 26 bases between them. CDR3 length equals 17 residues.

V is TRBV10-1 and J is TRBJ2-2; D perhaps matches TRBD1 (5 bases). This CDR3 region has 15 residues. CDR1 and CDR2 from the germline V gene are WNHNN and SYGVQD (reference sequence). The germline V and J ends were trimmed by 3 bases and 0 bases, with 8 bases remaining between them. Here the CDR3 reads CASSETGSNTGELFF. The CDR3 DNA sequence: TGCGCCAGCAGTGAAACAGGCTCGAACACCGGGGAGCTGTTTTTT.

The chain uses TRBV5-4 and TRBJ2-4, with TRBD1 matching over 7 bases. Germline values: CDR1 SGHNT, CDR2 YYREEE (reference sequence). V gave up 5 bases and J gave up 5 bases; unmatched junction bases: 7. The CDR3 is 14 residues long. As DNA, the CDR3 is TGTGCCAGCAGTACGACAGGGCTCGAAAACATTCAGTACTTC. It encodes CASSTTGLENIQYF. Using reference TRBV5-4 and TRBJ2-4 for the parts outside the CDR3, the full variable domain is ETGVTQSPTHLIKTRGQQVTLRCSSQSGHNTVSWYQQALGQGPQFIFQYYREEENGRGNFPPRFSGLQFPNYSSELNVNALELDDSALYLCASSTTGLENIQYFGAGTRLSVL.

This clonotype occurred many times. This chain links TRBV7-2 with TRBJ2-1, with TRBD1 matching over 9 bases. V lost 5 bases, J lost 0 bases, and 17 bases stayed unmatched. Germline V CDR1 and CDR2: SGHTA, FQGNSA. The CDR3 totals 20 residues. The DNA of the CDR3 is TGTGCCAGCAGCCACAGGGTCGGGACAGGGCATCTTAGCTCCTACAATGAGCAGTTCTTC. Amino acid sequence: CASSHRVGTGHLSSYNEQFF.

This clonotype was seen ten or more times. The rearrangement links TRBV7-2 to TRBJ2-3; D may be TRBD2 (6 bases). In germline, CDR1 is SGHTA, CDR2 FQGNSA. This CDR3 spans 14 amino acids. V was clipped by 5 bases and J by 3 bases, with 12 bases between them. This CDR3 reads CASSRPGVTDTQYF. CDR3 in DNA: TGTGCCAGCAGCCGCCCGGGGGTGACAGATACGCAGTATTTT.

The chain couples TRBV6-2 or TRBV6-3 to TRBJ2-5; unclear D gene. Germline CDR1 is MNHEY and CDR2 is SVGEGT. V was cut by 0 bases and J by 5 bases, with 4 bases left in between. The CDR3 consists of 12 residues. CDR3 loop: CASSYSYETQYF. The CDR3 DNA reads TGTGCCAGCAGTTACTCGTATGAGACCCAGTACTTC.

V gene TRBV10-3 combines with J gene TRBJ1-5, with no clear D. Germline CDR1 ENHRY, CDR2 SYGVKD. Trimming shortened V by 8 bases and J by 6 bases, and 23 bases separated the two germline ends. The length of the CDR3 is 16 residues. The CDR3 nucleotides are TGTGCCATCGGGCAGCCGGGAGCTGGCTCCGGTCAGCCCCAGCATTTT. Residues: CAIGQPGAGSGQPQHF.

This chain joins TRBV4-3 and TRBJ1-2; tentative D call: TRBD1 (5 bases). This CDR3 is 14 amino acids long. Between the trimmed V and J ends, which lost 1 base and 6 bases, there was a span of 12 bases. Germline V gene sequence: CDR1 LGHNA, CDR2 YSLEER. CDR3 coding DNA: TGCGCCAGCAGCCAAGGGTGGGGGAGAGATGGCTACACCTTC. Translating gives CASSQGWGRDGYTF.

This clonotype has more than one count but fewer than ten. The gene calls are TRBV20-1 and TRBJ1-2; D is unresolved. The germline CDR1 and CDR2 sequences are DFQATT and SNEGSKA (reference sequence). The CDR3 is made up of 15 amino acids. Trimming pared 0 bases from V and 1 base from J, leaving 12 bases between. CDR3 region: CSARDTGWGNYGYTF. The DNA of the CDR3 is TGCAGTGCTAGAGATACGGGATGGGGTAACTATGGCTACACCTTC.